This T cell receptor beta chain was captured by sequencing in a study of shared clonotypes between healthy human individuals. Produced via immunoSEQ multiplex PCR; TCRdb's table is partial and in-frame only. Of approximately 440,000 clones in the sample, 60% to 80% were seen once. This clonotype was sampled from a woman aged 35 to 49 in good health. Some clones in this sample may be carry-over from other donors' samples. Source material: PBMCs.

CDR3 in amino acids: CAWRTGGQETQYF. The CDR3 bases are TGTGCCTGGCGCACAGGGGGCCAAGAGACCCAGTACTTC. The rearrangement joins TRBV30 to TRBJ2-5; 8 bases map to TRBD1. Germline loops: CDR1 GTSNPN, CDR2 SVGIG (reference sequence). The junction had 3 bases not matched to a gene; V was cut back by 5 bases and J by 1 base. The CDR3 consists of 13 residues.